Presented here are 32 T cell receptor beta chains from one specimen sequenced in a study of a mutant IDH1 vaccine in newly diagnosed glioma. Their antigens are not known. Profiling relied on immunoSEQ multiplex PCR, and the TCRdb table lists in-frame clones only, not all of them. The repertoire holds tens of thousands of clones, about 80% seen once, with 5.3% in the top ten. Documented time point: week 23, last vaccination. Vaccine doses each comprised 300 ug of mutant IDH1 20-mer peptide, with topical imiquimod. This material consisted of PBMCs, taken from a glioma patient whose treatment included an IDH1 peptide vaccine. The receptors stem from a man aged 45-65 years with glioma.

This sequence joins TRBV6-5 and TRBJ1-2; 10 bases match TRBD1. Trimming removed 2 bases from V and 8 bases from J; junction bases left unmatched: 8. There are 15 residues in the CDR3. Germline V gene data show CDR1 as MNHEY and CDR2 as SVGAGI. The CDR3 coding sequence is TGTGCCAGCAGTTACCCCGGACAGGGGGTAGGAGGCTACACCTTC. This gives the protein CASSYPGQGVGGYTF.

The V and J genes are TRBV7-6 and TRBJ1-5; TRBD1 might be the D (6 bases). CDR3 length: 14 amino acids. Germline values: CDR1 SGHVS, CDR2 FNYEAQ. The V end was cut by 5 bases, the J end by 7 bases, with 15 bases between. The CDR3 spells CASSVAGAGQPQHF. CDR3 nucleotides: TGTGCCAGCAGCGTGGCAGGGGCGGGCCAGCCCCAGCATTTT.

The chain joins TRBV29-1 to TRBJ2-1; D uncertain. This CDR3 spans 13 amino acids. With 0 bases removed from V and 5 bases from J, the gap between germline ends came to 8 bases. Germline V gives CDR1 SQVTM, CDR2 ANQGSEA. CDR3 protein: CSVEDWQDNEQFF. CDR3 coding DNA: TGCAGCGTTGAAGATTGGCAGGACAATGAGCAGTTCTTC.

This clone was detected once. The chain employs TRBV7-2 and TRBJ1-3, with no clear D. From germline, CDR1 is SGHTA and CDR2 FQGNSA. CDR3 size: 16 residues. V was shortened by 1 base and J by 0 bases, with 10 bases between the two germline ends. CDR3 sequence reads: CASSLEQMSSGNTIYF. The CDR3 region has the DNA TGTGCCAGCAGCTTAGAACAGATGAGCTCTGGAAACACCATATATTTT.

The chain couples TRBV6-1 to TRBJ1-3; tentatively, D is TRBD1 (6 bases). Trimming shortened V by 11 bases and J by 1 base, and 12 bases separated the two germline ends. In germline, CDR1 is MNHNS, CDR2 SASEGT. The CDR3 spans 13 residues. The CDR3 DNA reads TGTGCCTCCGAGGGGGGGTCTGGAAACACCATATATTTT. Its protein is CASEGGSGNTIYF.

The V call is TRBV28, the J call TRBJ1-2, with D possibly matching TRBD1 (6 bases). The CDR3 loop spans 14 amino acids. V shed 4 bases and J shed 4 bases, with 13 bases lying between them. CDR1 is MDHEN and CDR2 is SYDVKM in the germline V gene. The CDR3, as DNA: TGTGCCAGCAGTTCCTCCAGGGGACTCTATGGCTACACCTTC. It is translated as CASSSSRGLYGYTF.

By share, this clone ranks as medium-sized. CDR3 region: CASSDRVGMTEAFF. The CDR3 coding sequence is TGTGCCAGCAGCGATCGGGTGGGAATGACTGAAGCTTTCTTT. This chain connects TRBV7-8 to TRBJ1-1, with unresolved D. Trimming left V 5 bases short and J 5 bases short, with 15 bases between. This CDR3 has 14 residues. CDR1 and CDR2 (germline): SGHVS, FQNEAQ.

The chain is built from TRBV7-2 and TRBJ1-1, with 8 bases aligning to TRBD1. Germline trimming cut 5 bases from V and 6 bases from J; bases unmatched to any gene: 11. Germline loops: CDR1 SGHTA, CDR2 FQGNSA. The CDR3 covers 15 residues. CDR3 loop: CASSVYRGNSAEAFF. The CDR3 bases are TGTGCCAGCAGCGTATACAGGGGGAACTCCGCTGAAGCTTTCTTT.

The chain couples TRBV5-4 to TRBJ1-2, with a weak D call TRBD1 (5 bases). This CDR3 has 13 residues. Germline CDR1 reads SGHNT; CDR2 reads YYREEE (reference sequence). The V end was cut by 5 bases, the J end by 2 bases, with 10 bases between. The CDR3 reads CASSSNRNYGYTF. Here the CDR3 DNA reads TGTGCCAGCAGTTCAAACAGGAACTATGGCTACACCTTC. The full variable domain, completed using reference TRBV5-4 and TRBJ1-2, is ETGVTQSPTHLIKTRGQQVTLRCSSQSGHNTVSWYQQALGQGPQFIFQYYREEENGRGNFPPRFSGLQFPNYSSELNVNALELDDSALYLCASSSNRNYGYTFGSGTRLTVV.

The V and J genes are TRBV19 and TRBJ2-6; the D is unclear. Trimming removed 4 bases from V and 0 bases from J, with 4 bases in between. The CDR3 contains 14 residues. Per germline, CDR1 LNHDA and CDR2 SQIVND (reference sequence). The DNA for the CDR3 is TGTGCCAGTAGTAAGGACTCTGGGGCCAACGTCCTGACTTTC. This translates into CASSKDSGANVLTF. Based on the CDR3 plus reference TRBV19 and TRBJ2-6, the full variable domain is DGGITQSPKYLFRKEGQNVTLSCEQNLNHDAMYWYRQDPGQGLRLIYYSQIVNDFQKGDIAEGYSVSREKKESFPLTVTSAQKNPTAFYLCASSKDSGANVLTFGAGSRLTVL.

As regards this clone: An end of the junction does not agree with germline; a read error may underlie this. The chain combines TRBV5-5 with TRBJ2-7; 8 positions agree with TRBD1. CDR3 length equals 13 residues. Germline V lookup: CDR1 SGHKS, CDR2 YYEKEE (reference sequence). CDR3 loop: CASSLAQGQGFLF. The CDR3 DNA is TGTGCCAGCAGCTTGGCCCAAGGACAGGGATTCCTCTTC.

The chain recombines TRBV5-1 with TRBJ1-1; maybe TRBD1 (6 bases). The CDR3 runs to 12 residues. V was clipped by 0 bases and J by 11 bases, with 11 bases between them. CDR1 is SGHRS and CDR2 is YFSETQ in the germline V gene. The chain's CDR3 is CASSLEGGMAFF. The CDR3 region has the DNA TGCGCCAGCAGCTTGGAGGGGGGAATGGCTTTCTTT. Variable domain in full (rest from reference TRBV5-1 and TRBJ1-1): KAGVTQTPRYLIKTRGQQVTLSCSPISGHRSVSWYQQTPGQGLQFLFEYFSETQRNKGNFPGRFSGRQFSNSRSEMNVSTLELGDSALYLCASSLEGGMAFFGQGTRLTVV.

By its share, this clone is medium-sized. The chain couples TRBV27 to TRBJ2-2; TRBD2 might be the D (6 bases). V lost 2 bases to trimming and J lost 2 bases, with 9 bases between them. CDR3 length: 15 residues. Per germline, CDR1 MNHEY and CDR2 SMNVEV (reference sequence). The CDR3 is CASSLMGGNTGELFF. The CDR3 DNA reads as TGTGCCAGCAGTTTAATGGGAGGAAACACCGGGGAGCTGTTTTTT.

The CDR3 reads CAWRVQLMNTGELFF. CDR3 bases: TGTGCCTGGAGGGTTCAACTAATGAACACCGGGGAGCTGTTTTTT. This chain connects TRBV30 to TRBJ2-2; no firm D call. The CDR3 has 15 amino acids. The germline V gene has CDR1 GTSNPN and CDR2 SVGIG (reference sequence). V dropped 3 bases and J dropped 1 base, with 12 bases sitting between them. Variable domain in full (rest from reference TRBV30 and TRBJ2-2): SQTIHQWPATLVQPVGSPLSLECTVEGTSNPNLYWYRQAAGRGLQLLFYSVGIGQISSEVPQNLSASRPQDRQFILSSKKLLLSDSGFYLCAWRVQLMNTGELFFGEGSRLTVL.

V is TRBV6-6 and J is TRBJ1-1; 7 nucleotides line up with TRBD1. CDR1 MNHNY and CDR2 SVGAGI come from the germline V gene (reference sequence). The CDR3 runs 15 residues. The trim removed 6 bases at V and 1 base at J, leaving 8 bases unmatched. The CDR3 region has the DNA TGTGCCAGCAGAGACCCCAGGGGGGCGAACACTGAAGCTTTCTTT. This gives the protein CASRDPRGANTEAFF.

This clone was recorded once. This chain connects TRBV6-5 to TRBJ2-3, with 7 bases identical to TRBD1. Germline V gene lookup returns CDR1 MNHEY and CDR2 SVGAGI. V trimming: 6 bases; J trimming: 0 bases; junction bases outside the gene matches: 6. The CDR3 length is 15 residues. This CDR3 reads CASSPEDRSTDTQYF. CDR3 coding DNA: TGTGCCAGCAGCCCCGAGGACAGGAGCACAGATACGCAGTATTTT.

The V gene is TRBV5-6, the J gene TRBJ1-2, with a weak D call TRBD1 (6 bases). Deletions cut 0 bases from V and 3 bases from J, with 12 bases between. Looked up from germline, CDR1 is SGHDT and CDR2 is YYEEEE. The CDR3 sequence is 15 residues long. CDR3 coding DNA: TGTGCCAGCAGCTTGGCCGGGGGCCCATACTATGGCTACACCTTC. Its protein product is CASSLAGGPYYGYTF.

The chain is built from TRBV6-5 and TRBJ1-1, with D unresolved. This CDR3 comprises 13 residues. Trimming removed 2 bases from V and 2 bases from J, with 6 bases in between. The germline CDR1 and CDR2 sequences are MNHEY and SVGAGI. The CDR3 sequence is CASSYNGNTEAFF. DNA for the CDR3: TGTGCCAGCAGTTACAATGGAAACACTGAAGCTTTCTTT.

This chain uses TRBV5-4 with TRBJ1-4, with a possible D match to TRBD1 (6 bases). The V gene's germline CDR1 is SGHNT and CDR2 YYREEE (reference sequence). Trimming took 0 bases from V and 8 from J, leaving 14 bases between them. This CDR3 has 15 amino acids. CDR3 protein: CASSLAKRGPEKLFF. CDR3 DNA sequence: TGTGCCAGCAGCTTGGCCAAACGGGGGCCCGAAAAACTGTTTTTT.

This clone was observed once. The rearrangement links TRBV18 to TRBJ2-7, with D uncertain. Trimming removed 6 bases at V and 0 bases at J, with 12 bases between. Germline lookup yields CDR1 KGHSH and CDR2 LQKENI. The CDR3 has 14 residues. The CDR3 nucleotides read TGTGCCAGCTCCGACACGGGCATCTCCTACGAGCAGTACTTC. This translates into CASSDTGISYEQYF.

The chain combines TRBV14 with TRBJ1-1; no clear D. This CDR3 spans 12 amino acids. The V end lost 4 bases, the J end lost 1 base, and 4 bases lay between the germline ends. Germline CDR1 SGHDN, CDR2 FVKESK. CDR3 coding DNA: TGTGCCAGCAGCCGGGGGAACACTGAAGCTTTCTTT. Translated: CASSRGNTEAFF.

The chain has TRBV6-5 and TRBJ1-1, with D perhaps matching TRBD1 (5 bases). The V end was cut by 4 bases, the J end by 1 base, with 16 bases between. The CDR3 loop spans 16 amino acids. Germline CDR1 is MNHEY and CDR2 is SVGAGI. The chain's CDR3 is CASSLKGLARNTEAFF. The CDR3 DNA reads as TGTGCCAGCAGTTTGAAGGGACTCGCTCGGAACACTGAAGCTTTCTTT.

The CDR3 loop reads CASSQDPVGGAYEQYF. CDR3 DNA: TGTGCCAGCAGCCAAGATCCAGTAGGGGGGGCGTACGAGCAGTACTTC. This chain connects TRBV4-2 to TRBJ2-7, with a tentative D call TRBD2 (7 bases). The CDR3 length is 16 residues. CDR1 is LGHNA and CDR2 is YNFKEQ in the germline V gene. V lost 0 bases and J lost 4, with 16 bases in between.

The chain is built from TRBV2 and TRBJ2-3; 11 nucleotides agree with TRBD2. With 6 bases clipped from V and 5 bases from J, the junction kept 4 bases outside the gene matches. Germline V lookup: CDR1 SNHLY, CDR2 FYNNEI. The CDR3 totals 14 residues. DNA for the CDR3: TGTGCCAGCAGCCGAACTAGCGGGGGAGATACGCAGTATTTT. Translation: CASSRTSGGDTQYF.

The chain uses TRBV13 and TRBJ1-2, with TRBD1 matching 10 bases. The germline gives CDR1 PRHDT, CDR2 FYEKMQ (reference sequence). CDR3 length: 15 residues. The trim removed 4 bases at V and 4 bases at J, leaving 6 bases unmatched. This chain's CDR3 is CASSSSRDRGYGYTF. Here the CDR3 DNA reads TGTGCCAGCAGCTCCAGCCGGGACAGGGGCTATGGCTACACCTTC.

This chain joins TRBV5-1 and TRBJ2-7; weak D call: TRBD1 (6 bases). Trimming removed 4 bases at V and 2 bases at J, with 16 bases between. Germline values: CDR1 SGHRS, CDR2 YFSETQ. The CDR3 has 15 residues. The CDR3 here is CASSPRGQSAYEQYF. CDR3 nucleotides: TGCGCCAGCAGCCCAAGAGGACAGTCCGCCTACGAGCAGTACTTC.

The chain carries TRBV4-1 and TRBJ2-5; D is possibly TRBD1 (6 bases). Per the germline V gene, CDR1 is MGHRA and CDR2 is YSYEKL. With 2 bases removed from V and 1 base from J, the gap between germline ends came to 14 bases. The CDR3 sequence is 16 residues long. CDR3 sequence: CASSQMQGFGQETQYF. CDR3 DNA: TGCGCCAGCAGCCAAATGCAGGGGTTCGGCCAAGAGACCCAGTACTTC.

CDR3 bases: TGTGCCAGCAGCGGAAACAGAGTCGACACTGAAGCTTTCTTT. It encodes CASSGNRVDTEAFF. The V and J genes are TRBV9 and TRBJ1-1, with no clear D. The V gene's germline CDR1 is SGDLS and CDR2 YYNGEE. The V end lost 3 bases, the J end lost 3 bases, and 12 bases lay between the germline ends. The CDR3 is 14 amino acids.

The CDR3 nucleotides read TGTGCCAGCAGCTCCTGGACAGGGGGCTTGAAGGACACTGAAGCTTTCTTT. Its protein is CASSSWTGGLKDTEAFF. The chain carries TRBV7-9 and TRBJ1-1, with 11 nucleotides matching TRBD1. Germline lookup yields CDR1 SEHNR and CDR2 FQNEAQ (reference sequence). CDR3 length: 17 amino acids. V was clipped by 4 bases and J by 3 bases; unmatched bases: 10.

The chain has TRBV5-4 and TRBJ2-5, with a possible D match to TRBD1 (5 bases). The CDR3 extends over 14 amino acids. Germline values: CDR1 SGHNT, CDR2 YYREEE (reference sequence). V was cut by 5 bases and J by 1 base, with 12 bases left in between. The CDR3 coding sequence is TGTGCCAGCAGTAACGACAGAGGCCAAGAGACCCAGTACTTC. This encodes CASSNDRGQETQYF.

CDR3: CASSLAPTGKTEAFF. CDR3 nucleotides: TGTGCCAGCAGCTTAGCGCCCACAGGGAAGACTGAAGCTTTCTTT. The chain combines TRBV7-9 with TRBJ1-1; tentatively, D is TRBD1 (6 bases). V dropped 0 bases and J dropped 5 bases, with 13 bases sitting between them. From germline, CDR1 is SEHNR and CDR2 FQNEAQ (reference sequence). There are 15 residues in the CDR3.

The genes are TRBV5-1 and TRBJ2-5, with D possibly TRBD2 on 5 matching bases. CDR1 and CDR2 from the germline V gene are SGHRS and YFSETQ. V dropped 1 base and J dropped 0 bases, with 7 bases sitting between them. The CDR3 is made up of 14 amino acids. CDR3 nucleotide sequence: TGCGCCAGCAGCTTGTCGGGGAACCAAGAGACCCAGTACTTC. Protein product: CASSLSGNQETQYF.